This TCR beta chain was sequenced during a study of T-cell reconstitution after alpha-beta-depleted transplantation in children. Whole-study findings and limits: Several patients had high TCRbeta diversity at day 60; it came from surviving recipient T cells and thymic progenitors. T cells produced anew were the main source of T-cell counts and diversity one year after transplant. Two months or so post-transplant, alpha-beta T cells reportedly derived from several hundred expanded graft clones.

With regard to this clonotype: Its antigen is as yet unknown.

The ends were cut back, 0 bases at V and 5 bases at J, with 10 bases in the middle. CDR1 is LNHNV, CDR2 YYDKDF, per germline (reference sequence). The CDR3 has 15 amino acids. Construction of the TCRbeta library involved unique molecular identifiers. Using its own MiXCR run on the PCR reads, TCRdb lists one record per CDR3 protein. The sample yields approximately 520,000 distinct CDR3 sequences, over 9.5% seen once. The rearrangement joins TRBV15 to TRBJ1-4, with D possibly TRBD1 on 6 matching bases. Sequenced material: PBMCs, mostly from graft donor cells, taken 180 days after TCRalphabeta/CD19-depleted stem cell transplant. The clonotype comes from a female patient younger than 10 who had a stem cell transplant for aplastic anemia, so the T cells may come from the graft donor. The CDR3 here is CATSREKGGNEKLFF. In DNA, the CDR3 is TGTGCCACCAGCAGAGAGAAGGGGGGAAATGAAAAACTGTTTTTT. The full variable domain, rest sourced from reference TRBV15 and TRBJ1-4, is DAMVIQNPRYQVTQFGKPVTLSCSQTLNHNVMYWYQQKSSQAPKLLFHYYDKDFNNEADTPDNFQSRRPNTSFCFLDIRSPGLGDTAMYLCATSREKGGNEKLFFGSGTQLSVL.